This T cell receptor beta chain was retrieved from a study of response to subunit inactivated influenza vaccine. Study conclusions and caveats: Researchers suggested that each seasonal influenza vaccination recruits few new T cells.

As to this clonotype: Antigen: not known.

TCRdb called the RT-PCR reads again in MiXCR, with one record for every CDR3 protein. The table records some 500,000 distinct CDR3 sequences, about 25% of them present only once. V lost 8 bases, J lost 4 bases, and 4 bases stayed unmatched. Germline lookup yields CDR1 SEHNR and CDR2 FQNEAQ (reference sequence). The CDR3 is 13 residues long. The receptor comes from a man between 45 and 60 years old who received an inactivated influenza vaccine. The sequencing here drew on CD4+ T cells sorted from PBMCs, taken 5 days after vaccination. The gene calls are TRBV7-9 and TRBJ1-3; TRBD1 matches 8 bases. CDR3: CASDQGAGNTIYF. The CDR3 DNA reads TGTGCCAGCGATCAGGGGGCCGGAAACACCATATATTTT.